What follows are 29 T cell receptor beta chains derived from one specimen sequenced in a study of siplizumab effects on memory and regulatory T cells. Sequencing used immunoSEQ multiplex PCR; TCRdb keeps in-frame clones, though not all of them. The data contain about 110,000 clones, approximately 92% of them singletons. The specimen was CD4+ T cells sorted from blood. These receptors all stem from a human donor in good health.

V and J are TRBV11-2 and TRBJ1-2; D not resolved. CDR3 length: 14 amino acids. Germline CDR1 SGHAT, CDR2 FQNNGV. Trimming took 2 bases from V and 6 from J, leaving 13 bases between them. The CDR3 DNA sequence: TGTGCCAGCAGCTTAAGTAGGGCCAATGATGGCTACACCTTC. It codes for CASSLSRANDGYTF.

Remarks on this clone: The germline gene is not matched at one end of the junction; a read error may be the cause. The rearrangement joins TRBV27 to TRBJ2-5, with a tentative D call TRBD1 (5 bases). This CDR3 spans 14 amino acids. Germline V gene data show CDR1 as MNHEY and CDR2 as SMNVEV (reference sequence). The CDR3, as DNA: TGTGCCAGCAGTTTAGTGGGGCTGCGAGAGGCCCAGTACTTC. Its translation is CASSLVGLREAQYF.

The chain is built from TRBV6-5 and TRBJ1-2; 7 bases agree with TRBD1. This CDR3 is 12 amino acids long. Looked up from germline, CDR1 is MNHEY and CDR2 is SVGAGI. With 8 bases clipped from V and 10 bases from J, the junction kept 10 bases outside the gene matches. This CDR3 reads CASQGGTGLYTF. As DNA, the CDR3 is TGTGCCAGCCAGGGGGGAACAGGTCTCTACACCTTC.

The chain carries TRBV6-4 and TRBJ2-6; D is unresolved. Germline CDR1 and CDR2: MRHNA and SNTAGT. The V end lost 4 bases, the J end lost 3 bases, and 7 bases lay between the germline ends. There are 14 residues in the CDR3. CDR3 DNA sequence: TGTGCCAGCAGTGGCGTCGTTGGGGCCAACGTCCTGACTTTC. It is translated as CASSGVVGANVLTF.

The rearrangement links TRBV5-6 to TRBJ1-2; D unclear. CDR3 length: 13 residues. Trimming cost V 4 bases and J 2 bases, with 9 bases left between them. The germline V gene has CDR1 SGHDT and CDR2 YYEEEE. CDR3 bases: TGTGCCAGCAGCGATAAAACAAACTATGGCTACACCTTC. Translation: CASSDKTNYGYTF.

The chain is built from TRBV6-5 and TRBJ1-5; 11 bases match TRBD1. The V gene end was trimmed by 5 bases and the J gene end by 6 bases; junction bases not matched to a gene: 3. CDR3 length: 14 amino acids. The germline V gene encodes CDR1 MNHEY and CDR2 SVGAGI. The CDR3 loop is CASSPGQGVQPQHF. DNA of the CDR3: TGTGCCAGCAGTCCGGGACAGGGGGTTCAGCCCCAGCATTTT.

The V gene is TRBV6-5, the J gene TRBJ1-1; 9 nucleotides line up with TRBD1. This CDR3 has 15 residues. V shed 6 bases, J shed 5 bases, and the junction held 10 bases outside the gene matches. Germline V gene sequence: CDR1 MNHEY, CDR2 SVGAGI. The chain's CDR3 is CASSHPTGGKTEAFF. CDR3 nucleotides: TGTGCCAGCAGCCACCCGACAGGGGGAAAAACTGAAGCTTTCTTT.

V gene TRBV18 combines with J gene TRBJ2-3; TRBD1 aligns across 7 bases. CDR1 and CDR2 from the germline V gene are KGHSH and LQKENI. V lost 3 bases and J lost 1; bases outside the gene matches: 4. The CDR3 is 15 residues long. The CDR3 sequence: CASSPPGTGTDTQYF. In DNA form, the CDR3 reads TGTGCCAGCTCACCCCCCGGGACAGGCACAGATACGCAGTATTTT.

V is TRBV18 and J is TRBJ1-1; tentatively, D is TRBD1 (6 bases). In germline, CDR1 is KGHSH, CDR2 LQKENI. Trimming took 0 bases from V and 7 from J, leaving 12 bases between them. This CDR3 contains 14 residues. The CDR3 loop reads CASSPPSGAGEAFF. CDR3 DNA: TGTGCCAGCTCACCACCGTCAGGGGCGGGTGAAGCTTTCTTT. The complete variable domain, with remaining parts taken from reference TRBV18 and TRBJ1-1, reads NAGVMQNPRHLVRRRGQEARLRCSPMKGHSHVYWYRQLPEEGLKFMVYLQKENIIDESGMPKERFSAEFPKEGPSILRIQQVVRGDSAAYFCASSPPSGAGEAFFGQGTRLTVV.

This clone was seen once. The chain employs TRBV15 and TRBJ2-2, with a weak D call TRBD1 (5 bases). V was cut by 1 base and J by 1 base, with 10 bases left in between. The CDR3 sequence is 16 residues long. CDR1 and CDR2 (germline): LNHNV, YYDKDF (reference sequence). The CDR3 bases are TGTGCCACCAGCAGAGGGGGCACCGGGAACACCGGGGAGCTGTTTTTT. Translation gives CATSRGGTGNTGELFF.

The rearrangement joins TRBV6-6 to TRBJ2-5, with 11 positions matching TRBD2. This CDR3 has 13 residues. Germline V gene lookup returns CDR1 MNHNY and CDR2 SVGAGI (reference sequence). The ends lost 4 bases at V and 11 bases at J; junction bases unmatched: 6. The CDR3 sequence is CASSFGTSGYQYF. The CDR3 DNA sequence: TGTGCCAGCAGTTTCGGGACTAGCGGATATCAGTACTTC.

This clone occurred a few times. The chain joins TRBV6-5 to TRBJ2-6; either TRBD1 or TRBD2 may fit D (5 bases each). V lost 2 bases and J 0 bases, leaving 8 bases between the germline ends. CDR3 length: 16 residues. CDR1 and CDR2 from the germline V gene are MNHEY and SVGAGI. CDR3 nucleotide sequence: TGTGCCAGCAGTTACGGGGACCTCTCTGGGGCCAACGTCCTGACTTTC. Encoded protein: CASSYGDLSGANVLTF.

The V gene is TRBV6-1, the J gene TRBJ2-5; TRBD2 matches at 11 bases. CDR1 is MNHNS and CDR2 is SASEGT in the germline V gene. The CDR3 loop spans 15 amino acids. After removal of 6 bases from V and 5 bases from J, the junction contained 8 bases not matched to a gene. The CDR3 protein is CASRIAGGAPETQYF. In DNA, the CDR3 is TGTGCCAGCAGAATAGCGGGGGGGGCCCCGGAGACCCAGTACTTC.

The V and J genes are TRBV5-1 and TRBJ2-1; possibly TRBD2 for D (6 bases). The CDR3 totals 13 residues. Between the trimmed V and J ends, which lost 2 bases and 10 bases, there was a span of 13 bases. Germline CDR1 and CDR2: SGHRS and YFSETQ. The CDR3 sequence: CASSFFLEGEQFF. CDR3 DNA: TGCGCCAGCAGCTTTTTCCTGGAGGGAGAGCAGTTCTTC.

This rearrangement joins TRBV2 to TRBJ2-1; D gene unclear. The germline CDR1 and CDR2 sequences are SNHLY and FYNNEI. The CDR3 has 13 amino acids. The V end was cut by 0 bases, the J end by 8 bases, with 8 bases between. The CDR3 sequence: CASSEAGLHEQFF. The DNA of the CDR3 is TGTGCCAGCAGTGAAGCAGGCCTCCATGAGCAGTTCTTC.

The chain couples TRBV27 to TRBJ2-5; D is possibly TRBD1 or TRBD2 (5 bases each). The V end lost 2 bases, the J end lost 0 bases, and 10 bases lay between the germline ends. The CDR3 has 15 residues. Germline CDR1 and CDR2: MNHEY and SMNVEV (reference sequence). This CDR3 is CASSLTGTNQETQYF. CDR3 sequence (DNA): TGTGCCAGCAGTTTAACTGGGACCAACCAAGAGACCCAGTACTTC.

The chain has TRBV5-1 and TRBJ2-5; 16 bases agree with TRBD2. The V and J ends lost 3 bases and 7 bases, in that order; junction bases with no gene match: 3. CDR3 length: 15 amino acids. Germline lookup yields CDR1 SGHRS and CDR2 YFSETQ. This CDR3 reads CASSWGTSGRGTQYF. As DNA, the CDR3 is TGCGCCAGCAGCTGGGGGACTAGCGGGAGGGGGACCCAGTACTTC.

This sequence joins TRBV2 and TRBJ2-1; D not certain. There are 14 residues in the CDR3. CDR1 and CDR2 (germline): SNHLY, FYNNEI. Trimming removed 7 bases at V and 9 bases at J, with 19 bases between. The CDR3 spells CASISFEGNSEQFF. CDR3 bases: TGTGCCAGCATAAGCTTCGAAGGAAACTCTGAGCAGTTCTTC.

This chain connects TRBV5-1 to TRBJ2-3; 12 positions match TRBD2. After removal of 0 bases from V and 6 bases from J, the junction contained 17 bases not matched to a gene. The CDR3 extends over 20 amino acids. Germline V gives CDR1 SGHRS, CDR2 YFSETQ. In nucleotides, the CDR3 is TGCGCCAGCAGCTTGGAAGGGACTAGCGGGCGAATCCCCACTTTTGATACGCAGTATTTT. It is translated as CASSLEGTSGRIPTFDTQYF. The full variable domain, completed using reference TRBV5-1 and TRBJ2-3, is KAGVTQTPRYLIKTRGQQVTLSCSPISGHRSVSWYQQTPGQGLQFLFEYFSETQRNKGNFPGRFSGRQFSNSRSEMNVSTLELGDSALYLCASSLEGTSGRIPTFDTQYFGPGTRLTVL.

This clone came up a few times. This chain connects TRBV5-5 to TRBJ1-5; D perhaps matches TRBD1 (5 bases). The V gene lost 2 bases and the J gene lost 4 bases, with 10 bases spanning the gap. The CDR3 length is 14 residues. Per germline, CDR1 SGHKS and CDR2 YYEKEE (reference sequence). The DNA of the CDR3 is TGTGCCAGCAGCTTAATCAGGGATAATCAGCCCCAGCATTTT. Protein product: CASSLIRDNQPQHF.

Concerning this clone itself: This CDR3 is also generated by other DNA sequences in the sample. The chain employs TRBV5-1 and TRBJ2-5, with D possibly matching TRBD2 (5 bases). The CDR3 runs to 13 residues. V lost 7 bases and J lost 5, with 15 bases in between. Germline values: CDR1 SGHRS, CDR2 YFSETQ. The CDR3 spells CASVGGPGETQYF. The CDR3 DNA follows: TGCGCCAGCGTGGGCGGCCCGGGGGAGACCCAGTACTTC.

V and J are TRBV7-7 and TRBJ2-3; 12 bases agree with TRBD2. Germline-derived CDR1 and CDR2 are SSHAT and FNYEAQ (reference sequence). J gave up 3 bases and V 2 bases, and 18 bases lay outside the gene matches. CDR3 size: 21 residues. In DNA form, the CDR3 reads TGTGCCAGCAGCTTAAGATTAATCGCTAGCGGGGGGGCGGGATTTACAGATACGCAGTATTTT. Its protein is CASSLRLIASGGAGFTDTQYF.

This sequence joins TRBV10-3 and TRBJ2-1; D gene unclear. Germline V gives CDR1 ENHRY, CDR2 SYGVKD. This CDR3 comprises 14 residues. Between the trimmed V and J ends, which lost 6 bases and 7 bases, there was a span of 16 bases. The CDR3 region has the DNA TGTGCCATCAGCCCCCCGCCCCCCCCTAATGAGCAGTTCTTC. Its protein is CAISPPPPPNEQFF.

The chain recombines TRBV19 with TRBJ2-7; 9 bases line up with TRBD1. V lost 8 bases, J lost 2 bases, and 4 bases stayed unmatched. The CDR3 has 13 residues. Germline values: CDR1 LNHDA, CDR2 SQIVND (reference sequence). This chain's CDR3 is CASWDRVAYEQYF. For the CDR3, the DNA is TGTGCCAGTTGGGACAGGGTGGCCTACGAGCAGTACTTC. Full variable domain (rest looked up from reference TRBV19 and TRBJ2-7): DGGITQSPKYLFRKEGQNVTLSCEQNLNHDAMYWYRQDPGQGLRLIYYSQIVNDFQKGDIAEGYSVSREKKESFPLTVTSAQKNPTAFYLCASWDRVAYEQYFGPGTRLTVT.

The chain carries TRBV7-2 and TRBJ2-1; 8 positions agree with TRBD2. Germline V gene data show CDR1 as SGHTA and CDR2 as FQGNSA. The CDR3 contains 13 residues. V shed 6 bases and J 6 bases; nucleotides not matched to a gene: 4. The CDR3 loop reads CASRQTSANEQFF. CDR3 in DNA: TGTGCCAGCAGACAGACTAGCGCCAATGAGCAGTTCTTC. Full variable domain (rest looked up from reference TRBV7-2 and TRBJ2-1): GAGVSQSPSNKVTEKGKDVELRCDPISGHTALYWYRQSLGQGLEFLIYFQGNSAPDKSGLPSDRFSAERTGGSVSTLTIQRTQQEDSAVYLCASRQTSANEQFFGPGTRLTVL.

The chain uses TRBV6-1 and TRBJ1-2; D is possibly TRBD1 (5 bases). Germline V gene lookup returns CDR1 MNHNS and CDR2 SASEGT. V was shortened by 5 bases and J by 0 bases, with 10 bases between the two germline ends. CDR3 length equals 14 residues. CDR3 sequence: CASSRDGANYGYTF. CDR3 coding DNA: TGTGCCAGCAGTAGGGACGGCGCTAACTATGGCTACACCTTC.

This chain links TRBV29-1 with TRBJ1-5; D is perhaps TRBD1 (6 bases). The ends were cut back, 3 bases at V and 6 bases at J, with 12 bases in the middle. This CDR3 is built from 13 residues. Germline V gene lookup returns CDR1 SQVTM and CDR2 ANQGSEA. Written as DNA, the CDR3 is TGCAGCGTTGACGTAGGGGGTGGTCAGCCCCAGCATTTT. The encoded protein is CSVDVGGGQPQHF.

The V call is TRBV19, the J call TRBJ1-5; 10 bases agree with TRBD1. V was pared by 8 bases and J by 7 bases, with 8 bases of the junction left unmatched. The CDR3 runs to 14 residues. CDR1 is LNHDA, CDR2 SQIVND, per germline (reference sequence). CDR3 residues: CASADRGRWQPQHF. The CDR3 DNA is TGTGCCAGTGCCGACAGGGGGCGGTGGCAGCCCCAGCATTTT.

On this clone itself: The junction does not match germline at one end; this may be a read error. V is TRBV5-6 and J is TRBJ2-5; D is perhaps TRBD1 (5 bases). The J call is in doubt because the DNA end fits TRBJ2-7 better. Per the germline V gene, CDR1 is SGHDT and CDR2 is YYEEEE. The CDR3 loop spans 14 amino acids. CDR3 amino acids: CASSLGTLSSEQYF. CDR3 bases: TGTGCCAGCAGCTTGGGGACACTCTCCTCCGAGCAGTACTTC.